This TCR beta chain was found in a study of beta chain features in type 1 diabetes. Whole-study results and caveats: The similarity of naive, central memory and Treg TCRB repertoires appeared greater among patients than among healthy donors. For Type 1 diabetes patients, all four CD4+ subsets carried TCRB CDR3s that were moderately but significantly shorter. Researchers caution that PCR might favor shorter templates, equally among patients and controls.

Comment on this clone: The antigen is unknown.

The authors took one heparinised blood draw, averaging about 110 mL, from each donor. The germline V gene has CDR1 LNHDA and CDR2 SQIVND (reference sequence). The CDR3 totals 20 residues. V gave up 1 base and J gave up 2 bases; unmatched junction bases: 8. Expressed TCRB transcripts were sequenced because the entire RNA isolate underwent reverse transcription. The data were produced by immunoSEQ multiplex PCR, yet TCRdb's version contains in-frame clones alone and is incomplete. The table lists a few hundred thousand clones, around 19% of them singletons. Sequencing was carried out using naive CD4+ T cells from blood. The chain joins TRBV19 to TRBJ2-1, with 16 bases fitting TRBD2. The origin of this receptor is a woman aged 18-35 years in good health. CDR3 in amino acids: CASSIVVGTSGGDPYNEQFF. CDR3 DNA: TGTGCCAGTAGTATAGTGGTAGGGACTAGCGGGGGGGATCCCTACAATGAGCAGTTCTTC. Together with reference TRBV19 and TRBJ2-1, the CDR3 gives the full variable domain: DGGITQSPKYLFRKEGQNVTLSCEQNLNHDAMYWYRQDPGQGLRLIYYSQIVNDFQKGDIAEGYSVSREKKESFPLTVTSAQKNPTAFYLCASSIVVGTSGGDPYNEQFFGPGTRLTVL.